The 7 T cell receptor beta chains presented below share a single source sample, sequenced in a study of shared clonotypes between healthy human individuals. Data came from immunoSEQ multiplex PCR; TCRdb stores just in-frame clones and leaves some out. In the table there are hundreds of thousands of clones, around 73% of which are singletons. Source material: memory CD4+ T cells sorted from blood. Specified subset: CD45RA-negative fraction. Receptors originate from a woman under 40 in good health.

CDR3 DNA sequence: TGCAGCGTTCAAACAGGGGTAAGCAATCAGCCCCAGCATTTT. Its translation is CSVQTGVSNQPQHF. V usage is TRBV29-1 and J usage is TRBJ1-5; TRBD1 agrees at 7 bases. V shed 5 bases, J shed 1 base, and the junction held 5 bases outside the gene matches. Per the germline V gene, CDR1 is SQVTM and CDR2 is ANQGSEA. The CDR3 covers 14 residues. The whole variable domain, filled in from reference TRBV29-1 and TRBJ1-5, reads SAVISQKPSRDICQRGTSLTIQCQVDSQVTMMFWYRQQPGQSLTLIATANQGSEATYESGFVIDKFPISRPNLTFSTLTVSNMSPEDSSIYLCSVQTGVSNQPQHFGDGTRLSIL.

V usage is TRBV7-3 and J usage is TRBJ1-2, with TRBD1 matching over 9 bases. The ends lost 6 bases at V and 8 bases at J; junction bases unmatched: 7. The CDR3 extends over 13 amino acids. Germline V gives CDR1 SGHTA, CDR2 FQGTGA. CDR3 DNA: TGTGCCAGCAGTTCACAGGGGGCTCGCGGCTACACCTTC. Translated, it gives CASSSQGARGYTF. The full variable domain, its missing parts supplied by reference TRBV7-3 and TRBJ1-2, is GAGVSQTPSNKVTEKGKYVELRCDPISGHTALYWYRQSLGQGPEFLIYFQGTGAADDSGLPNDRFFAVRPEGSVSTLKIQRTERGDSAVYLCASSSQGARGYTFGSGTRLTVV.

V and J are TRBV11-3 and TRBJ2-3, with TRBD2 matching over 12 bases. Trimming at V came to 2 bases and at J to 4 bases, leaving 10 bases not matched to a gene. The CDR3 is 18 amino acids. CDR1 and CDR2 from the germline V gene are SGHNT and YENEEA. The CDR3 protein is CASSLSPLAGGISDTQYF. The CDR3 DNA sequence: TGTGCCAGCAGCTTATCCCCACTAGCGGGAGGCATTTCAGATACGCAGTATTTT.

V usage is TRBV5-1 and J usage is TRBJ2-7, with TRBD1 matching 7 bases. CDR1 and CDR2 from the germline V gene are SGHRS and YFSETQ. Unmatched junction bases numbered 9, after V lost 4 bases and J lost 5 bases. The CDR3 covers 14 residues. CDR3 sequence reads: CASSPGTALNEQYF. DNA for the CDR3: TGCGCCAGCAGCCCCGGGACAGCCCTAAACGAGCAGTACTTC.

This clone came up a few times. V usage is TRBV27 and J usage is TRBJ1-3; D unclear. Germline lookup yields CDR1 MNHEY and CDR2 SMNVEV (reference sequence). V dropped 0 bases and J dropped 4 bases, with 16 bases sitting between them. This CDR3 is 17 amino acids long. CDR3 region: CASSLSFLPGGGNTIYF. The CDR3 coding sequence is TGTGCCAGCAGTTTATCGTTTCTTCCGGGCGGAGGAAACACCATATATTTT.

The rearrangement uses TRBV19 and TRBJ1-1; maybe TRBD1 (5 bases). Trimming pared 10 bases from V and 5 bases from J, leaving 26 bases between. CDR3 length: 16 amino acids. Per germline, CDR1 LNHDA and CDR2 SQIVND (reference sequence). CDR3 residues: CANQYPDTPGITEAFF. CDR3 bases: TGTGCCAACCAGTACCCTGACACCCCAGGGATTACTGAAGCTTTCTTT.

This clone has a single count. The rearrangement joins TRBV27 to TRBJ2-7; D call uncertain. Germline-derived CDR1 and CDR2 are MNHEY and SMNVEV (reference sequence). The CDR3 consists of 15 residues. V lost 0 bases and J lost 2, with 11 bases in between. DNA for the CDR3: TGTGCCAGCAGTTTATCTCGACCACCCGCCTACGAGCAGTACTTC. Its protein product is CASSLSRPPAYEQYF.